This TCR beta chain was sequenced for a study of T-cell memory formation after mild COVID-19. General observations from the study: CD4/CD8 balance held among clones contracting day 15 to 85, and later expanders leaned CD4+. Pre-infection memory showed some responding clones, and this suggested that cross-reactive memory joined.

In the case of this clonotype: Antigen: not known.

The germline CDR1 and CDR2 sequences are SGHNT and YYREEE (reference sequence). Trimming pared 4 bases from V and 8 bases from J, leaving 19 bases between. The CDR3 runs to 15 residues. TCR alpha and TCR beta cDNA libraries with sample barcodes and UMIs came from 5'RACE using constant-segment primers. In TCRdb, the 5' RACE reads were re-called with MiXCR into one record per CDR3 protein. This table has 470,000 or so distinct CDR3 sequences, approximately 20% appearing once. The clonotype originates from an adult woman who had mild COVID-19 (a few samples of this study predate the infection). Cell type and time point are not known. V and J are TRBV5-4 and TRBJ2-1; perhaps TRBD2 as D (6 bases). The sample was PBMCs or a T cell subset sorted from them (not recorded which). The chain's CDR3 is CASSAPGLTSHEQFF. CDR3 DNA: TGTGCCAGCAGCGCTCCGGGACTTACTAGCCATGAGCAGTTCTTC.